A single sample is the source of the 10 T cell receptor beta chains below, sequenced in a study of identical twins. TCRdb passed the 5' RACE reads through MiXCR, listing each CDR3 protein once. The sample lists around 690,000 distinct CDR3 sequences, roughly 20% occurring once. These data also featured in a second study, about T cells expressing NK-cell markers.

The sequenced sample was PBMCs. Receptor source: a woman aged 18-29 years in good health.

Ten or more counts support this clonotype. This chain links TRBV20-1 with TRBJ2-1; D is unclear. Trimming shortened V by 8 bases and J by 2 bases, and 13 bases separated the two germline ends. This CDR3 comprises 13 residues. Per the germline V gene, CDR1 is DFQATT and CDR2 is SNEGSKA (reference sequence). The CDR3 spells CSPTSWAYNEQFF. CDR3 nucleotides: TGCAGTCCAACCTCGTGGGCCTACAATGAGCAGTTCTTC.

V is TRBV2 and J is TRBJ1-1, with D possibly matching TRBD1 (5 bases). The CDR3 length is 13 residues. V was clipped by 9 bases and J by 1 base, with 12 bases between them. The germline CDR1 and CDR2 sequences are SNHLY and FYNNEI. The CDR3 protein is CARGDARNTEAFF. The DNA for the CDR3 is TGTGCCAGGGGGGACGCCCGGAACACTGAAGCTTTCTTT.

This chain joins TRBV20-1 and TRBJ1-2, with a possible D match to TRBD1 (6 bases). The V and J ends lost 6 bases and 4 bases respectively, with 24 bases between them. Germline-derived CDR1 and CDR2 are DFQATT and SNEGSKA (reference sequence). This CDR3 region has 16 residues. The CDR3 spells CSAQRQDRSALYGYTF. The CDR3 bases are TGCAGTGCCCAACGACAGGACCGATCCGCGCTCTATGGCTACACCTTC.

This chain connects TRBV7-2 to TRBJ2-7; the D gene is possibly TRBD2 (6 bases). With 6 bases removed from V and 0 bases from J, the gap between germline ends came to 15 bases. The CDR3 sequence is 15 residues long. The germline gives CDR1 SGHTA, CDR2 FQGNSA. The chain's CDR3 is CASSYSGTFSYEQYF. The CDR3 nucleotides are TGTGCCAGCAGTTATTCCGGGACTTTCTCCTACGAGCAGTACTTC.

V gene TRBV11-3 combines with J gene TRBJ2-5; D gene ambiguous. Germline V gene lookup returns CDR1 SGHNT and CDR2 YENEEA. This CDR3 comprises 13 residues. Trimming shortened V by 3 bases and J by 1 base, and 6 bases separated the two germline ends. The CDR3, as DNA: TGTGCCAGCAGCTTCGCCCTCCAAGAGACCCAGTACTTC. Protein: CASSFALQETQYF.

The CDR3: CAWSVIRRGLGDEQFF. As DNA, the CDR3 is TGTGCCTGGAGTGTAATACGGCGGGGGCTTGGCGATGAGCAGTTCTTC. The chain employs TRBV30 and TRBJ2-1, with TRBD2 as a possible D gene (7 bases). Trimming removed 0 bases at V and 8 bases at J, with 20 bases between. The CDR3 is 16 residues long. Germline V gene sequence: CDR1 GTSNPN, CDR2 SVGIG (reference sequence).

The chain combines TRBV13 with TRBJ2-7, with TRBD2 matching 7 bases. CDR1 and CDR2 (germline): PRHDT, FYEKMQ (reference sequence). The length of the CDR3 is 15 residues. J lost 6 bases, V lost 1 base, and 9 bases had no gene match. Written as DNA, the CDR3 is TGTGCCAGCAGCTTAGTGGCTAGCGGCAGGATCGAGCAGTACTTC. This gives the protein CASSLVASGRIEQYF.

The chain is built from TRBV10-3 and TRBJ1-1; 12 positions agree with TRBD1. This CDR3 comprises 17 residues. Germline CDR1 and CDR2: ENHRY and SYGVKD. J was trimmed by 5 bases and V by 2 bases; bases with no gene match: 9. The CDR3 region is CAISERSGTGGGTEAFF. CDR3 nucleotide sequence: TGTGCCATCAGTGAGAGATCCGGGACAGGGGGCGGTACTGAAGCTTTCTTT.

The V gene is TRBV6-1, the J gene TRBJ2-7, with TRBD1 matching over 8 bases. The ends lost 8 bases at V and 3 bases at J; junction bases unmatched: 6. The CDR3 sequence is 13 residues long. CDR1 MNHNS and CDR2 SASEGT come from the germline V gene. The CDR3 sequence: CASGKDRDYEQYF. CDR3 sequence (DNA): TGTGCCAGCGGCAAGGACAGGGACTACGAGCAGTACTTC.

The rearrangement joins TRBV6-1 to TRBJ1-1; D not certain. Germline loops: CDR1 MNHNS, CDR2 SASEGT. Trimming shortened V by 6 bases and J by 0 bases, and 11 bases separated the two germline ends. The CDR3 has 14 residues. The CDR3 is CASRAVLMNTEAFF. The CDR3 DNA follows: TGTGCCAGCAGGGCGGTATTGATGAACACTGAAGCTTTCTTT.